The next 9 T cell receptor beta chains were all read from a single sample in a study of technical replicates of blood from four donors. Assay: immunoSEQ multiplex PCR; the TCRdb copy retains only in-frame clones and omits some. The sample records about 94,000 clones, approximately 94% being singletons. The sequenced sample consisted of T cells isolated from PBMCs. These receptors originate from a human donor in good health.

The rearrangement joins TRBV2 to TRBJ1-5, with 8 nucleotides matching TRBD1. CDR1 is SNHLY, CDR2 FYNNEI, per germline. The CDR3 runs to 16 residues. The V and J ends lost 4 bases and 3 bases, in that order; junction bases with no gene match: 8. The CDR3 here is CASSVGRDRFNQPQHF. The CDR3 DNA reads TGTGCCAGCAGTGTCGGTCGGGACAGGTTCAATCAGCCCCAGCATTTT.

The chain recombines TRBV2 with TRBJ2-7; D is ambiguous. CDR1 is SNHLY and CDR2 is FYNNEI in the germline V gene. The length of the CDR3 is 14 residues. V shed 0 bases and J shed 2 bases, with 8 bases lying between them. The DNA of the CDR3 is TGTGCCAGCAGTGAAGCGTCAGGTCCCTACGAGCAGTACTTC. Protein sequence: CASSEASGPYEQYF.

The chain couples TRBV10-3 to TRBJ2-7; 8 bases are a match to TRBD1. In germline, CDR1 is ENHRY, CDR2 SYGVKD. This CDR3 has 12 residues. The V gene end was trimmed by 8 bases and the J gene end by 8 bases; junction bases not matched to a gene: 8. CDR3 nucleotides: TGTGCCATCGGCGGACAGGGTATAAAGCAGTACTTC. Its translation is CAIGGQGIKQYF.

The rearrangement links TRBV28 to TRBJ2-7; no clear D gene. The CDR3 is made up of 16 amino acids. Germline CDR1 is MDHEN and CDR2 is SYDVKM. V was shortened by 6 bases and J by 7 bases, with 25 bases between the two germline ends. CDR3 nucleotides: TGTGCCAGCAGAAGTCAGTATGGTTCTAGGAGTTGGGAGCAGTACTTC. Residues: CASRSQYGSRSWEQYF.

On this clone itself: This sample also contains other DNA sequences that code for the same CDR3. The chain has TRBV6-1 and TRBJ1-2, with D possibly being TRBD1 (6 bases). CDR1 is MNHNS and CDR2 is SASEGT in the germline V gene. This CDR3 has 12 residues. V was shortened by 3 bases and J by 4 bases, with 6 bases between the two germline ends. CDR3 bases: TGTGCCAGCAGTGACAGGGGCTATGGCTACACCTTC. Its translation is CASSDRGYGYTF.

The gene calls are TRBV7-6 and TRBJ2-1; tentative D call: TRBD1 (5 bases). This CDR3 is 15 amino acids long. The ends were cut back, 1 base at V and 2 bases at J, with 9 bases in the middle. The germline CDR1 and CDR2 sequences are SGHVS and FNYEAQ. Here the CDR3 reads CASSLVPGPYNEQFF. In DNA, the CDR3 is TGTGCCAGCAGCTTAGTTCCAGGGCCCTACAATGAGCAGTTCTTC.

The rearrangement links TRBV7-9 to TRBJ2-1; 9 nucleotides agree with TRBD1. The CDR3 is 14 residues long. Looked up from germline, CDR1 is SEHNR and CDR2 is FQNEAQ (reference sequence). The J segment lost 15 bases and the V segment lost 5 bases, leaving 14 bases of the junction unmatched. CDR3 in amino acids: CASSLFPGQGQMFF. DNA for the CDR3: TGTGCCAGCAGCCTTTTCCCGGGACAGGGCCAGATGTTCTTC.

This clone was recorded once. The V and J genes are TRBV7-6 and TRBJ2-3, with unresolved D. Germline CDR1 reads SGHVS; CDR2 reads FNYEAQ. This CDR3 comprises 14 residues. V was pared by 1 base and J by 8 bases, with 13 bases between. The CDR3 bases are TGTGCCAGCAGCTTAGAAGTCGGCGGTGGTACGCAGTATTTT. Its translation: CASSLEVGGGTQYF. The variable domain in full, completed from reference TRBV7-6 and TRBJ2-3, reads GAGVSQSPRYKVTKRGQDVALRCDPISGHVSLYWYRQALGQGPEFLTYFNYEAQQDKSGLPNDRFSAERPEGSISTLTIQRTEQRDSAMYRCASSLEVGGGTQYFGPGTRLTVL.

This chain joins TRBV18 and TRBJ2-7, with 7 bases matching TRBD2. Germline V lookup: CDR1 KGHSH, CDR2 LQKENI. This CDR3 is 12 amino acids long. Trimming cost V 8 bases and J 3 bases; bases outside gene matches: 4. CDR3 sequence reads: CASTSENYEQYF. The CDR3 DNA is TGTGCCAGCACTAGCGAAAACTACGAGCAGTACTTC.